The clone carrying this T cell receptor beta chain was seen once. The target antigen is unknown. The data were taken from a study of CD4 T cells in relation to SARS-CoV-2 and coronaviruses. Study background: Crossreactive spike epitopes shared across donors were mapped to their HLA restriction.

The method was immunoSEQ multiplex PCR; TCRdb's version includes in-frame clones alone and lacks a portion of them. The data contain 15,000 to 20,000 clones, nearly 75% of them singletons. The unexposed donors gave CD4+ T cells in about 2010-2019, prior to COVID-19. After roughly 9 days of culture, CD4+ T cells were isolated. Germline trimming cut 3 bases from V and 2 bases from J; bases unmatched to any gene: 8. CDR1 is SGDLS, CDR2 YYNGEE, per germline. The CDR3 loop spans 15 amino acids. The chain joins TRBV9 to TRBJ2-7; 7 positions agree with TRBD2. The sequenced material came from CD4+ T cells from PBMCs, cultured in vitro. The clonotype comes from a human donor in good health. CDR3 protein: CASSAGLDDTYEQYF. The CDR3 nucleotides are TGTGCCAGCAGCGCCGGACTAGACGATACCTACGAGCAGTACTTC.